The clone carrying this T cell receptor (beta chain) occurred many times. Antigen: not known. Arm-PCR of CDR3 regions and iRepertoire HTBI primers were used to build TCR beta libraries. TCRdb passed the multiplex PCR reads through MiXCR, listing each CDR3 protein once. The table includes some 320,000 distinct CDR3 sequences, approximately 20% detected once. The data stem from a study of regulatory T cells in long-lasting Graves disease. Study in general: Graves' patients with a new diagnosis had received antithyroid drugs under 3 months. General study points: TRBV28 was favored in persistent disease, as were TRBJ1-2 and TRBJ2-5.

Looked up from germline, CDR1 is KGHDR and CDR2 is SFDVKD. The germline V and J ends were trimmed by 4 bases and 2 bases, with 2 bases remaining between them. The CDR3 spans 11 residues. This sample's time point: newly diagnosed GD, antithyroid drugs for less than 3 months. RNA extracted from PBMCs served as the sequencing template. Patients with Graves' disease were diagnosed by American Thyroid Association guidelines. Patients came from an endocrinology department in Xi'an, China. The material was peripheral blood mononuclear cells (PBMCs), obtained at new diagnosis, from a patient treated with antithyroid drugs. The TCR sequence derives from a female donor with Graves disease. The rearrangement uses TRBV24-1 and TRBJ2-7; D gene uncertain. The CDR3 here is CATSDTYEQYF. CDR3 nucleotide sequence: TGTGCCACCAGTGACACCTACGAGCAGTACTTC.